Listed below are T cell receptor beta chains from one sample, sequenced in a study of OX40 agonist ivuxolimab in advanced cancers. Clones were read by immunoSEQ multiplex PCR, and TCRdb kept only the in-frame ones, dropping some. Of over 65,000 clones listed, about 86% are singletons. This specimen consisted of CD4+ or CD8+ T cells sorted from blood, obtained in a trial of the OX40 agonist ivuxolimab. These TCRs come from an adult with an advanced solid tumor such as melanoma, head and neck, liver or kidney cancer. The CDR3 runs from the conserved cysteine through the conserved F or W. Fields, in order: clone size, CDR3 length, V gene, D gene, J gene, CDR3 protein, CDR3 DNA. The D gene is left open where the match is weak. Size is stated for part of the rows, as once, few or many counts, or as a class when the clone is expanded.

abundance: NA
len: 16
v_gene: TRBV2
d_gene: TRBD2
j_gene: TRBJ2-3
CDR3aa: CASKQTSGSHTDTQYF
CDR3nt: TGTGCCAGCAAGCAGACTAGCGGCTCTCACACAGATACGCAGTATTTT

abundance: NA
len: 16
v_gene: TRBV10-2
d_gene: NA
j_gene: TRBJ2-6
CDR3aa: CASSESRRSGANVLTF
CDR3nt: TGCGCCAGCAGTGAGTCGAGGAGATCTGGGGCCAACGTCCTGACTTTC

abundance: NA
len: 16
v_gene: TRBV2
d_gene: NA
j_gene: TRBJ2-3
CDR3aa: CASSGYRVTSTDTQYF
CDR3nt: TGTGCCAGCAGTGGCTACAGGGTTACTAGCACAGATACGCAGTATTTT

abundance: once
len: 15
v_gene: TRBV4-3
d_gene: TRBD1
j_gene: TRBJ1-6
CDR3aa: CASSYNRGENSPLHF
CDR3nt: TGCGCCAGCAGCTACAACAGGGGAGAGAATTCACCCCTCCACTTT

abundance: NA
len: 14
v_gene: TRBV5-6
d_gene: NA
j_gene: TRBJ1-4
CDR3aa: CASSLRDGDEKLFF
CDR3nt: TGTGCCAGCAGCTTGAGGGACGGAGATGAAAAACTGTTTTTT

abundance: NA
len: 14
v_gene: TRBV5-5
d_gene: TRBD1
j_gene: TRBJ2-7
CDR3aa: CASSLEGQTYEQYF
CDR3nt: TGTGCCAGCAGCTTGGAGGGACAGACCTACGAGCAGTACTTC

abundance: once
len: 13
v_gene: TRBV7-6
d_gene: NA
j_gene: TRBJ1-6
CDR3aa: CASSPRRDSPLHF
CDR3nt: TGTGCCAGCAGCCCAAGACGGGATTCACCCCTCCACTTT

abundance: NA
len: 15
v_gene: TRBV5-4
d_gene: TRBD2
j_gene: TRBJ2-5
CDR3aa: CASSKSGEGRETQYF
CDR3nt: TGTGCCAGCAGCAAGAGCGGGGAGGGGAGAGAGACCCAGTACTTC

abundance: NA
len: 14
v_gene: TRBV11-3
d_gene: TRBD1
j_gene: TRBJ2-4
CDR3aa: CASSLGTGENIQYF
CDR3nt: TGTGCCAGCAGCCTCGGGACAGGGGAAAACATTCAGTACTTC

abundance: once
len: 21
v_gene: TRBV28
d_gene: TRBD1
j_gene: TRBJ1-2
CDR3aa: CASRRRGTGGAVILWSYGYTF
CDR3nt: TGTGCCAGCAGACGCCGGGGGACAGGGGGCGCAGTGATCCTCTGGAGCTATGGCTACACCTTC

abundance: NA
len: 15
v_gene: TRBV27
d_gene: TRBD1
j_gene: TRBJ1-6
CDR3aa: CASSPQGSGYSPLHF
CDR3nt: TGTGCCAGCAGCCCACAGGGGTCCGGGTACTCACCCCTCCACTTT

abundance: NA
len: 14
v_gene: TRBV27
d_gene: TRBD2
j_gene: TRBJ2-1
CDR3aa: CASGLAGENNEQFF
CDR3nt: TGTGCCAGCGGACTAGCGGGGGAAAACAATGAGCAGTTCTTC

abundance: few
len: 14
v_gene: TRBV30
d_gene: TRBD1
j_gene: TRBJ1-6
CDR3aa: CAWSSTGGTSPLHF
CDR3nt: TGTGCCTGGAGTTCGACAGGGGGAACCTCACCCCTCCACTTT

abundance: once
len: 16
v_gene: TRBV9
d_gene: NA
j_gene: TRBJ2-3
CDR3aa: CASSVDEGSSTDTQYF
CDR3nt: TGTGCCAGCAGCGTAGATGAGGGGTCTAGCACAGATACGCAGTATTTT

abundance: NA
len: 17
v_gene: TRBV27
d_gene: NA
j_gene: TRBJ2-2
CDR3aa: CASSLTALTVNTGELFF
CDR3nt: TGTGCCAGCAGTTTAACAGCTTTGACAGTGAACACCGGGGAGCTGTTTTTT

abundance: NA
len: 14
v_gene: TRBV7-6
d_gene: NA
j_gene: TRBJ1-6
CDR3aa: CASSLVSHNSPLHF
CDR3nt: TGTGCCAGCAGCTTAGTGTCCCATAATTCACCCCTCCACTTT

abundance: NA
len: 19
v_gene: TRBV4-1
d_gene: TRBD1
j_gene: TRBJ2-3
CDR3aa: CASSQVRSSGTGSTDTQYF
CDR3nt: TGCGCCAGCAGCCAAGTCCGATCCTCCGGGACAGGGTCCACAGATACGCAGTATTTT

abundance: NA
len: 15
v_gene: TRBV7-2
d_gene: NA
j_gene: TRBJ1-1
CDR3aa: CASSLRPGRDTEAFF
CDR3nt: TGTGCCAGCAGCTTAAGGCCGGGCAGGGACACTGAAGCTTTCTTT

abundance: NA
len: 13
v_gene: TRBV19
d_gene: NA
j_gene: TRBJ2-3
CDR3aa: CASSIDRADTQYF
CDR3nt: TGTGCCAGTAGTATAGATCGGGCAGATACGCAGTATTTT

abundance: NA
len: 15
v_gene: TRBV28
d_gene: NA
j_gene: TRBJ1-4
CDR3aa: CASSWGEGTNEKLFF
CDR3nt: TGTGCCAGCAGTTGGGGCGAGGGAACTAATGAAAAACTGTTTTTT

abundance: NA
len: 15
v_gene: TRBV28
d_gene: NA
j_gene: TRBJ1-5
CDR3aa: CASSRTVNSNQPQHF
CDR3nt: TGTGCCAGCAGTCGGACAGTGAATAGCAATCAGCCCCAGCATTTT

abundance: once
len: 15
v_gene: TRBV7-9
d_gene: NA
j_gene: TRBJ1-2
CDR3aa: CASSPGAGRRYGYTF
CDR3nt: TGTGCCAGCAGCCCAGGGGCCGGACGGAGATATGGCTACACCTTC